The rows below give T cell receptor beta chains drawn from one sample of a study of blood T cell repertoires in COVID-19. TCRdb's table, derived via immunoSEQ multiplex PCR, lists solely in-frame clones and lacks some. The table shows tens of thousands of clones, with 88% occurring only once. What was sequenced was peripheral blood. All receptors derive from an elderly woman with active or convalescent COVID-19. Each CDR3 is given with its conserved first and last residue. A D gene is named only where the DNA matches it firmly. Part of the rows lack a size; the others show once, few, many or a class for expanded clones.

clone size,D gene,J gene,V gene,CDR3 protein,CDR3 DNA
-,-,TRBJ2-1,TRBV5-1,CASSPGGGSPYNEQFF,TGCGCCAGCAGCCCCGGGGGTGGGAGCCCCTACAATGAGCAGTTCTTC
-,TRBD2,TRBJ2-3,TRBV11-2,CASSLASGARADTQYF,TGTGCCAGCAGCTTAGCTAGCGGGGCCCGGGCAGATACGCAGTATTTT
-,TRBD1,TRBJ2-7,TRBV24-1,CATSDLFGDRENYEQYF,TGTGCCACCAGTGATTTATTTGGGGACAGGGAGAACTACGAGCAGTACTTC
-,-,TRBJ1-5,TRBV5-1,CASSPGQSNQPQHF,TGCGCCAGCAGCCCCGGACAGAGCAATCAGCCCCAGCATTTT
-,TRBD2,TRBJ2-3,TRBV6-2/TRBV6-3,CASSLAGGRDTQYF,TGTGCCAGCAGCCTAGCGGGGGGGCGAGATACGCAGTATTTT
-,-,TRBJ1-1,TRBV9,CASSVATQSVGDTEAFF,TGTGCCAGCAGCGTAGCTACGCAAAGCGTAGGGGACACTGAAGCTTTCTTT
-,-,TRBJ1-2,TRBV5-1,CASSGEPSNYGYTF,TGCGCCAGCAGCGGAGAACCTAGTAACTATGGCTACACCTTC
-,TRBD1,TRBJ1-3,TRBV24-1,CANTTGVGNTIYF,TGTGCCAACACGACAGGGGTTGGAAACACCATATATTTT
-,-,TRBJ2-7,TRBV4-3,CASSQAPSAPYEQYF,TGCGCCAGCAGCCAAGCCCCTAGCGCCCCCTACGAGCAGTACTTC
-,-,TRBJ2-3,TRBV6-5,CASRATGISTDTQYF,TGTGCCAGCAGGGCAACAGGTATTAGCACAGATACGCAGTATTTT
-,TRBD2,TRBJ2-5,TRBV6-5,CASNPTSGGEETQYF,TGTGCCAGCAATCCGACTAGCGGGGGGGAAGAGACCCAGTACTTC
few,-,TRBJ1-1,TRBV4-1,CASSQGSAGMNTEAFF,TGCGCCAGCAGCCAAGGTAGCGCAGGAATGAACACTGAAGCTTTCTTT
-,TRBD1,TRBJ1-3,TRBV7-2,CASSLKVGTGGNTIYF,TGTGCCAGCAGCTTGAAGGTGGGGACAGGAGGAAACACCATATATTTT
-,-,TRBJ1-2,TRBV4-2,CASSQGVLSTNYGYTF,TGTGCCAGCAGCCAAGGCGTGCTGAGCACTAACTATGGCTACACCTTC
-,TRBD2,TRBJ2-1,TRBV5-1,CASSLGLAGGRNEQFF,TGCGCCAGCAGCTTGGGACTAGCGGGGGGTCGCAATGAGCAGTTCTTC
-,-,TRBJ1-2,TRBV24-1,CATSDGAGAEDGYTF,TGTGCCACCAGTGATGGGGCAGGGGCGGAAGATGGCTACACCTTC
-,TRBD2,TRBJ2-7,TRBV30,CAWSVGLAGAYEQYF,TGTGCCTGGAGTGTAGGTCTAGCGGGAGCCTACGAGCAGTACTTC